A single sample gave rise to the 13 T cell receptor beta chains below, sequenced in a study of cytomegalovirus exposure and HLA in healthy donors. Vbeta (60) and Jbeta (13) primers were used in the PCR. Here immunoSEQ multiplex PCR was the method, and the copy in TCRdb shows in-frame clones only, minus some. The table includes some 200,000 clones, 80% detected once. The specimen was PBMCs. The origin of the receptors is a boy aged 5-17 years in good health and CMV-seronegative.

The rearrangement links TRBV5-4 to TRBJ2-5; 8 positions match TRBD2. After removal of 2 bases from V and 4 bases from J, the junction contained 10 bases not matched to a gene. Germline V gives CDR1 SGHNT, CDR2 YYREEE (reference sequence). The CDR3 has 16 residues. The CDR3 loop reads CASSFAGLAGRETQYF. CDR3 coding DNA: TGTGCCAGCAGCTTTGCTGGCCTAGCGGGCCGAGAGACCCAGTACTTC.

This clone was recorded only once. The J gene is TRBJ2-2, the V gene TRBV4-2; D not certain. Germline V gene sequence: CDR1 LGHNA, CDR2 YNFKEQ. Trimming took off 0 bases at V and 7 bases at J, with 9 bases between the two ends. CDR3 length equals 14 residues. CDR3 residues: CASSQDFSSGELFF. The CDR3 nucleotides are TGTGCCAGCAGCCAAGATTTCTCTAGCGGGGAGCTGTTTTTT.

The chain is built from TRBV7-3 and TRBJ1-2; TRBD1 agrees at 7 bases. CDR1 and CDR2 from the germline V gene are SGHTA and FQGTGA. This CDR3 comprises 14 residues. V shed 6 bases, J shed 5 bases, and the junction held 9 bases outside the gene matches. The CDR3, as DNA: TGTGCCAGCAGTTTTCGGACAGGTTATTATGGCTACACCTTC. It codes for CASSFRTGYYGYTF. Based on the CDR3 plus reference TRBV7-3 and TRBJ1-2, the full variable domain is GAGVSQTPSNKVTEKGKYVELRCDPISGHTALYWYRQSLGQGPEFLIYFQGTGAADDSGLPNDRFFAVRPEGSVSTLKIQRTERGDSAVYLCASSFRTGYYGYTFGSGTRLTVV.

The chain carries TRBV23-1 and TRBJ1-2; TRBD1 agrees at 8 bases. TRBV23-1 is identified as an open reading frame with a role that is uncertain. The trim removed 8 bases at V and 8 bases at J, leaving 4 bases unmatched. The CDR3 totals 11 residues. Written as DNA, the CDR3 is TGCGCCAGCGGGGACAGGACGGGCTACACCTTC. It is translated as CASGDRTGYTF.

The chain recombines TRBV5-5 with TRBJ1-1; 7 nucleotides line up with TRBD1. The CDR3 totals 13 residues. Germline CDR1 SGHKS, CDR2 YYEKEE (reference sequence). V lost 6 bases to trimming and J lost 1 base; unmatched junction nucleotides: 3. This CDR3 reads CASKGAANTEAFF. The CDR3, as DNA: TGTGCCAGCAAGGGGGCCGCGAACACTGAAGCTTTCTTT.

The chain employs TRBV4-1 and TRBJ2-7, with 8 bases fitting TRBD1. The CDR3 is 15 residues long. The germline CDR1 and CDR2 sequences are MGHRA and YSYEKL. With 0 bases clipped from V and 4 bases from J, the junction kept 5 bases outside the gene matches. CDR3 amino acids: CASSQDQGAGYEQYF. The DNA of the CDR3 is TGCGCCAGCAGCCAAGACCAGGGGGCGGGATACGAGCAGTACTTC.

This clone was detected once. For the CDR3, the DNA is TGCGCCAGCAGCTTGATGGGGGCGATCTCTGGAAACACCATATATTTT. This sequence encodes CASSLMGAISGNTIYF. The chain is built from TRBV5-1 and TRBJ1-3, with D possibly matching TRBD1 (6 bases). CDR1 and CDR2 (germline): SGHRS, YFSETQ. V was trimmed by 1 base and J by 0 bases, leaving 11 bases between them. CDR3 length equals 16 residues.

The J gene is TRBJ1-2, the V gene TRBV9; 8 bases line up with TRBD1. The CDR3 runs 17 residues. V lost 0 bases, J lost 4 bases, and 11 bases stayed unmatched. Germline lookup yields CDR1 SGDLS and CDR2 YYNGEE. DNA for the CDR3: TGTGCCAGCAGCGTAGCTCCACAATCAGGGGGCGCCTATGGCTACACCTTC. It codes for CASSVAPQSGGAYGYTF.

The chain is built from TRBV28 and TRBJ2-7, with 9 bases aligning to TRBD1. Germline CDR1 and CDR2: MDHEN and SYDVKM. V lost 6 bases, J lost 2 bases, and 2 bases stayed unmatched. The CDR3 sequence is 13 residues long. The CDR3 spells CASSRDRAYEQYF. The CDR3 nucleotides are TGTGCCAGCAGCCGGGACAGGGCCTACGAGCAGTACTTC.

V gene TRBV5-1 combines with J gene TRBJ2-3; no clear D gene. The CDR3 length is 14 residues. CDR1 is SGHRS and CDR2 is YFSETQ in the germline V gene. With 0 bases removed from V and 1 base from J, the gap between germline ends came to 6 bases. DNA for the CDR3: TGCGCCAGCAGCTTGGGAACAGGCACAGATACGCAGTATTTT. It codes for CASSLGTGTDTQYF.

The J gene is TRBJ1-1, the V gene TRBV6-5, with 7 bases lining up with TRBD1. V lost 2 bases, J lost 5 bases, and 5 bases stayed unmatched. Per germline, CDR1 MNHEY and CDR2 SVGAGI. There are 14 residues in the CDR3. The CDR3 reads CASSYGTGETEAFF. The DNA for the CDR3 is TGTGCCAGCAGTTACGGCACAGGGGAGACTGAAGCTTTCTTT.

The V gene is TRBV6-1, the J gene TRBJ2-7, with 7 bases that match TRBD1. The trim removed 3 bases at V and 3 bases at J, leaving 14 bases unmatched. The CDR3 runs to 17 residues. In germline, CDR1 is MNHNS, CDR2 SASEGT. The CDR3 coding sequence is TGTGCCAGCAGTGAGTACTCTCCAGGGGGTGCTCGCTACGAGCAGTACTTC. Protein sequence: CASSEYSPGGARYEQYF.

The chain employs TRBV6-5 and TRBJ1-2, with a tentative D call TRBD1 (6 bases). The germline V gene encodes CDR1 MNHEY and CDR2 SVGAGI. The ends were cut back, 5 bases at V and 4 bases at J, with 11 bases in the middle. This CDR3 comprises 13 residues. CDR3 region: CASSTPGVYGYTF. The CDR3 region has the DNA TGTGCCAGCAGTACCCCAGGGGTCTATGGCTACACCTTC.